A selection of T cell receptor beta chains follows, all from one sample in a study of blood T cell repertoires in COVID-19. Only in-frame clones appear in the TCRdb table, and some are missing; sequencing was by immunoSEQ multiplex PCR. In the table there are 350,000 to 400,000 clones, approximately 92% of which are singletons. Sequencing used PBMCs or T cells enriched from blood (not recorded which). These receptors were taken from a man between 18 and 35 years old who had recovered from COVID-19. CDR3s include the opening cysteine and the closing phenylalanine or tryptophan. The D gene is left open where the match is weak. The size of a clone is reported for some rows only, either as once, few or many, or as a class for expanded clones.

CDR3 length: 15
D gene: NA
J gene: TRBJ1-4
V gene: TRBV15
clone size: NA
CDR3 protein: CATSKEQGVREKLFF
CDR3 DNA: TGTGCCACCAGCAAAGAACAGGGAGTTCGTGAAAAACTGTTTTTT

CDR3 length: 12
D gene: NA
J gene: TRBJ1-1
V gene: TRBV29-1
clone size: NA
CDR3 protein: CSVTKSDSEAFF
CDR3 DNA: TGCAGCGTTACGAAGAGTGACAGTGAAGCTTTCTTT

CDR3 length: 16
D gene: NA
J gene: TRBJ1-5
V gene: TRBV6-1
clone size: NA
CDR3 protein: CASSERAGYSNQPQHF
CDR3 DNA: TGTGCCAGCAGTGAAAGGGCGGGATATAGCAATCAGCCCCAGCATTTT

CDR3 length: 17
D gene: TRBD1
J gene: TRBJ2-7
V gene: TRBV7-9
clone size: NA
CDR3 protein: CASSFNSHSGGSYEQYF
CDR3 DNA: TGTGCCAGCAGCTTTAATAGTCATTCAGGGGGCTCCTACGAGCAGTACTTC

CDR3 length: 12
D gene: TRBD1
J gene: TRBJ2-5
V gene: TRBV29-1
clone size: NA
CDR3 protein: CSESGTGAPQYF
CDR3 DNA: TGCAGCGAGTCCGGGACAGGGGCGCCCCAGTACTTC

CDR3 length: 15
D gene: NA
J gene: TRBJ1-1
V gene: TRBV11-2
clone size: NA
CDR3 protein: CASSLTAGRAGEAFF
CDR3 DNA: TGTGCCAGCAGCTTAACAGCTGGGAGGGCGGGTGAAGCTTTCTTT

CDR3 length: 14
D gene: NA
J gene: TRBJ2-7
V gene: TRBV2
clone size: NA
CDR3 protein: CASSPSGYPYEQYF
CDR3 DNA: TGTGCCAGCAGTCCCAGCGGGTACCCCTACGAGCAGTACTTC

CDR3 length: 16
D gene: NA
J gene: TRBJ2-1
V gene: TRBV7-2
clone size: NA
CDR3 protein: CASSPRGAADYNEQFF
CDR3 DNA: TGTGCCAGCAGCCCTCGAGGAGCGGCCGACTACAATGAGCAGTTCTTC

CDR3 length: 11
D gene: NA
J gene: TRBJ2-7
V gene: TRBV18
clone size: NA
CDR3 protein: CASSPQYEQYF
CDR3 DNA: TGTGCCAGCTCACCTCAATACGAGCAGTACTTC

CDR3 length: 13
D gene: NA
J gene: TRBJ2-5
V gene: TRBV5-1
clone size: once
CDR3 protein: CASSQNTGETQYF
CDR3 DNA: TGCGCCAGCAGCCAGAATACGGGGGAGACCCAGTACTTC

CDR3 length: 15
D gene: NA
J gene: TRBJ1-5
V gene: TRBV7-8
clone size: NA
CDR3 protein: CASSPGVGSNQPQHF
CDR3 DNA: TGTGCCAGCAGCCCAGGGGTGGGCAGCAATCAGCCCCAGCATTTT

CDR3 length: 13
D gene: NA
J gene: TRBJ1-2
V gene: TRBV19
clone size: NA
CDR3 protein: CASSIASGRGYTF
CDR3 DNA: TGTGCCAGTAGTATAGCCTCAGGGCGCGGCTACACCTTC

CDR3 length: 13
D gene: NA
J gene: TRBJ1-1
V gene: TRBV6-5
clone size: NA
CDR3 protein: CASSYRGYTEAFF
CDR3 DNA: TGTGCCAGCAGTTACCGGGGTTACACTGAAGCTTTCTTT

CDR3 length: 14
D gene: NA
J gene: TRBJ1-5
V gene: TRBV19
clone size: NA
CDR3 protein: CASSMRQGNQPQHF
CDR3 DNA: TGTGCCAGTAGTATGCGGCAGGGAAATCAGCCCCAGCATTTT

CDR3 length: 17
D gene: NA
J gene: TRBJ2-6
V gene: TRBV9
clone size: NA
CDR3 protein: CASSVAVAVSGANVLTF
CDR3 DNA: TGTGCCAGCAGCGTAGCCGTAGCGGTCTCTGGGGCCAACGTCCTGACTTTC

CDR3 length: 15
D gene: NA
J gene: TRBJ2-3
V gene: TRBV7-9
clone size: few
CDR3 protein: CASFPEVTGTDTQYF
CDR3 DNA: TGTGCCAGCTTCCCCGAGGTTACTGGCACAGATACGCAGTATTTT

CDR3 length: 13
D gene: TRBD1
J gene: TRBJ1-5
V gene: TRBV5-6
clone size: NA
CDR3 protein: CASSLTGGESWHF
CDR3 DNA: TGTGCCAGCAGCCTGACAGGGGGCGAGTCCTGGCATTTT

CDR3 length: 16
D gene: TRBD1
J gene: TRBJ1-2
V gene: TRBV6-1
clone size: NA
CDR3 protein: CASSEGQGAKNYGYTF
CDR3 DNA: TGTGCCAGCAGTGAGGGACAGGGGGCAAAGAACTATGGCTACACCTTC

CDR3 length: 15
D gene: TRBD1
J gene: TRBJ1-5
V gene: TRBV7-9
clone size: NA
CDR3 protein: CASSPGTGGMEPQHF
CDR3 DNA: TGTGCCAGCAGCCCCGGGACAGGGGGGATGGAGCCCCAGCATTTT

CDR3 length: 15
D gene: TRBD2
J gene: TRBJ2-1
V gene: TRBV7-9
clone size: NA
CDR3 protein: CASRPSGSKYNEQFF
CDR3 DNA: TGTGCCAGCAGGCCAAGCGGGAGTAAGTACAATGAGCAGTTCTTC

CDR3 length: 11
D gene: NA
J gene: TRBJ1-1
V gene: TRBV12-3/TRBV12-4
clone size: NA
CDR3 protein: CASSPLREAFF
CDR3 DNA: TGTGCCAGCAGCCCCCTACGGGAAGCTTTCTTT

CDR3 length: 15
D gene: TRBD1
J gene: TRBJ1-6
V gene: TRBV28
clone size: once
CDR3 protein: CASSSQGALGSPLHF
CDR3 DNA: TGTGCCAGCAGCTCACAGGGGGCTCTCGGTTCACCCCTCCACTTT

CDR3 length: 13
D gene: NA
J gene: TRBJ1-2
V gene: TRBV3-1/TRBV3-2
clone size: few
CDR3 protein: CASSQVRGFGYTF
CDR3 DNA: TGTGCCAGCAGCCAAGTTAGGGGTTTTGGCTACACCTTC

CDR3 length: 15
D gene: NA
J gene: TRBJ2-3
V gene: TRBV21-1
clone size: NA
CDR3 protein: CASSTPPTSTDTQYF
CDR3 DNA: TGTGCCAGCAGCACCCCCCCTACTAGCACAGATACGCAGTATTTT

CDR3 length: 13
D gene: TRBD1
J gene: TRBJ2-7
V gene: TRBV10-3
clone size: NA
CDR3 protein: CAIRGTGIDEQYF
CDR3 DNA: TGTGCCATCAGGGGGACAGGGATAGACGAGCAGTACTTC

CDR3 length: 14
D gene: TRBD1
J gene: TRBJ2-7
V gene: TRBV28
clone size: NA
CDR3 protein: CASSLTGQNYEQYF
CDR3 DNA: TGTGCCAGCAGTTTAACGGGACAGAACTACGAGCAGTACTTC

CDR3 length: 13
D gene: NA
J gene: TRBJ1-4
V gene: TRBV28
clone size: NA
CDR3 protein: CASSSRTNEKLFF
CDR3 DNA: TGTGCCAGCAGTTCGCGGACTAACGAAAAACTGTTTTTT

CDR3 length: 12
D gene: NA
J gene: TRBJ2-1
V gene: TRBV2
clone size: few
CDR3 protein: CASSYRVMEQFF
CDR3 DNA: TGTGCCAGCAGTTACAGGGTGATGGAGCAGTTCTTC

CDR3 length: 15
D gene: TRBD1
J gene: TRBJ2-3
V gene: TRBV9
clone size: NA
CDR3 protein: CASSAWDRDTDTQYF
CDR3 DNA: TGTGCCAGCAGCGCCTGGGACAGGGACACAGATACGCAGTATTTT

CDR3 length: 15
D gene: NA
J gene: TRBJ1-4
V gene: TRBV19
clone size: NA
CDR3 protein: CASSTLRDGGEKLFF
CDR3 DNA: TGTGCCAGTAGTACGCTACGGGACGGGGGTGAAAAACTGTTTTTT

CDR3 length: 14
D gene: NA
J gene: TRBJ2-1
V gene: TRBV5-1
clone size: NA
CDR3 protein: CASSAQSSYNEQFF
CDR3 DNA: TGCGCCAGCAGTGCGCAAAGCTCCTACAATGAGCAGTTCTTC